The T cell receptor (beta chain) described here comes from a study of vaccination and CD4 T cells after COVID-19. Study results and limitations: For convalescent patients, a median about 90% of reactive clones surfaced exclusively after vaccination.

Remarks on this clonotype: Its matching antigen is unknown.

Per germline, CDR1 SGHTS and CDR2 YDEGEE. The CDR3 is 15 residues long. The ends were cut back, 2 bases at V and 6 bases at J, with 17 bases in the middle. As to treatment: approximately 11-day PBMC culture with coronavirus spike peptide pools or control peptides (ViraFEST assay). The Oncomine TCR Beta short-read assay generated sequence data from the DNA of cultured CD4+ T cells. Cultured CD4+ T cells yielded the extracted genomic DNA. TCRdb re-called the PCR reads with MiXCR, one entry per CDR3 protein. This table has 9,500 to 12,000 distinct CDR3 sequences, less than 55% appearing once. The chain links TRBV5-8 to TRBJ1-2; D gene ambiguous. This receptor was obtained from a human donor who had recovered from COVID-19. The sequencing sample was made of CD4+ T cells from blood, cultured in vitro. The CDR3 here is CASSFMAYSADGYTF. In DNA form, the CDR3 reads TGTGCCAGCAGCTTCATGGCCTACTCAGCGGATGGCTACACCTTC.